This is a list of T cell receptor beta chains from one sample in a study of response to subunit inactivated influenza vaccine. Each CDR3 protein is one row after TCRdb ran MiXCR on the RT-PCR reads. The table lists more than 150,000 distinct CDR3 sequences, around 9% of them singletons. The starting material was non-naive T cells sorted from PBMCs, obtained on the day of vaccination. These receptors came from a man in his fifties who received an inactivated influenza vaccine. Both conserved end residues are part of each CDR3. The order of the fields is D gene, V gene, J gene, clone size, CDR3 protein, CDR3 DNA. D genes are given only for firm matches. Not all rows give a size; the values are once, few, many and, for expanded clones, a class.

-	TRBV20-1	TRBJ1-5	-	CSARAGTWGGDNQPQHF	TGCAGTGCTAGAGCAGGAACGTGGGGGGGAGACAATCAGCCCCAGCATTTT
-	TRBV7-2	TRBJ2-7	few	CASSAGSGRGSYEQYF	TGTGCCAGCAGCGCAGGTAGTGGGAGGGGGTCCTACGAGCAGTACTTC
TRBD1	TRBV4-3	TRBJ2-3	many	CASSRRTGGTDTQYF	TGCGCCAGCAGCCGGAGGACAGGGGGCACAGATACGCAGTATTTT
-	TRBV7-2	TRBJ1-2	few	CASSLAGSYGYTF	TGTGCCAGCAGCTTAGCAGGGAGTTATGGCTACACCTTC
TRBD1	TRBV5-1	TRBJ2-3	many	CASSLAGQGTDTQYF	TGCGCCAGCAGCTTGGCCGGACAGGGCACAGATACGCAGTATTTT
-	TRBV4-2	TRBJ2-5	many	CASSRRTDKETQYF	TGTGCCAGCAGCCGTCGAACGGACAAAGAGACCCAGTACTTC
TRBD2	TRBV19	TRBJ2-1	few	CASSKRGGEGLPQFF	TGTGCCAGTAGTAAGCGGGGTGGGGAGGGCCTTCCCCAGTTCTTC
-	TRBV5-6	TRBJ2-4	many	CASSVRIAKNIQYF	TGTGCCAGCAGCGTACGGATTGCCAAAAACATTCAGTACTTC
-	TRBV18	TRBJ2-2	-	CASSPLAPRGGTGELFF	TGTGCCAGCTCACCACTCGCGCCCAGGGGAGGAACCGGGGAGCTGTTTTTT
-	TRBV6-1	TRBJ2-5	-	CASSVSVGLETQYF	TGTGCCAGCAGCGTATCGGTAGGGCTAGAGACCCAGTACTTC
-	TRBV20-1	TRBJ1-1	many	CSVTGSLNTEAFF	TGCAGTGTTACGGGATCCCTTAACACTGAAGCTTTCTTT
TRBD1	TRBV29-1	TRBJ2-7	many	CSVTTRDRGIHEQYF	TGCAGCGTTACGACTCGGGACAGGGGCATCCACGAGCAGTACTTC
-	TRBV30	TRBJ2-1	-	CAWNPWGTHNEQFF	TGTGCCTGGAACCCCTGGGGGACACACAATGAGCAGTTCTTC
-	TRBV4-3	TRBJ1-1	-	CASSQDIRGSTEAFF	TGCGCCAGCAGCCAAGATATCAGGGGTAGCACTGAAGCTTTCTTT
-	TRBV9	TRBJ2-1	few	CASSVGGWRDEQFF	TGTGCCAGCAGCGTAGGGGGCTGGCGCGATGAGCAGTTCTTC